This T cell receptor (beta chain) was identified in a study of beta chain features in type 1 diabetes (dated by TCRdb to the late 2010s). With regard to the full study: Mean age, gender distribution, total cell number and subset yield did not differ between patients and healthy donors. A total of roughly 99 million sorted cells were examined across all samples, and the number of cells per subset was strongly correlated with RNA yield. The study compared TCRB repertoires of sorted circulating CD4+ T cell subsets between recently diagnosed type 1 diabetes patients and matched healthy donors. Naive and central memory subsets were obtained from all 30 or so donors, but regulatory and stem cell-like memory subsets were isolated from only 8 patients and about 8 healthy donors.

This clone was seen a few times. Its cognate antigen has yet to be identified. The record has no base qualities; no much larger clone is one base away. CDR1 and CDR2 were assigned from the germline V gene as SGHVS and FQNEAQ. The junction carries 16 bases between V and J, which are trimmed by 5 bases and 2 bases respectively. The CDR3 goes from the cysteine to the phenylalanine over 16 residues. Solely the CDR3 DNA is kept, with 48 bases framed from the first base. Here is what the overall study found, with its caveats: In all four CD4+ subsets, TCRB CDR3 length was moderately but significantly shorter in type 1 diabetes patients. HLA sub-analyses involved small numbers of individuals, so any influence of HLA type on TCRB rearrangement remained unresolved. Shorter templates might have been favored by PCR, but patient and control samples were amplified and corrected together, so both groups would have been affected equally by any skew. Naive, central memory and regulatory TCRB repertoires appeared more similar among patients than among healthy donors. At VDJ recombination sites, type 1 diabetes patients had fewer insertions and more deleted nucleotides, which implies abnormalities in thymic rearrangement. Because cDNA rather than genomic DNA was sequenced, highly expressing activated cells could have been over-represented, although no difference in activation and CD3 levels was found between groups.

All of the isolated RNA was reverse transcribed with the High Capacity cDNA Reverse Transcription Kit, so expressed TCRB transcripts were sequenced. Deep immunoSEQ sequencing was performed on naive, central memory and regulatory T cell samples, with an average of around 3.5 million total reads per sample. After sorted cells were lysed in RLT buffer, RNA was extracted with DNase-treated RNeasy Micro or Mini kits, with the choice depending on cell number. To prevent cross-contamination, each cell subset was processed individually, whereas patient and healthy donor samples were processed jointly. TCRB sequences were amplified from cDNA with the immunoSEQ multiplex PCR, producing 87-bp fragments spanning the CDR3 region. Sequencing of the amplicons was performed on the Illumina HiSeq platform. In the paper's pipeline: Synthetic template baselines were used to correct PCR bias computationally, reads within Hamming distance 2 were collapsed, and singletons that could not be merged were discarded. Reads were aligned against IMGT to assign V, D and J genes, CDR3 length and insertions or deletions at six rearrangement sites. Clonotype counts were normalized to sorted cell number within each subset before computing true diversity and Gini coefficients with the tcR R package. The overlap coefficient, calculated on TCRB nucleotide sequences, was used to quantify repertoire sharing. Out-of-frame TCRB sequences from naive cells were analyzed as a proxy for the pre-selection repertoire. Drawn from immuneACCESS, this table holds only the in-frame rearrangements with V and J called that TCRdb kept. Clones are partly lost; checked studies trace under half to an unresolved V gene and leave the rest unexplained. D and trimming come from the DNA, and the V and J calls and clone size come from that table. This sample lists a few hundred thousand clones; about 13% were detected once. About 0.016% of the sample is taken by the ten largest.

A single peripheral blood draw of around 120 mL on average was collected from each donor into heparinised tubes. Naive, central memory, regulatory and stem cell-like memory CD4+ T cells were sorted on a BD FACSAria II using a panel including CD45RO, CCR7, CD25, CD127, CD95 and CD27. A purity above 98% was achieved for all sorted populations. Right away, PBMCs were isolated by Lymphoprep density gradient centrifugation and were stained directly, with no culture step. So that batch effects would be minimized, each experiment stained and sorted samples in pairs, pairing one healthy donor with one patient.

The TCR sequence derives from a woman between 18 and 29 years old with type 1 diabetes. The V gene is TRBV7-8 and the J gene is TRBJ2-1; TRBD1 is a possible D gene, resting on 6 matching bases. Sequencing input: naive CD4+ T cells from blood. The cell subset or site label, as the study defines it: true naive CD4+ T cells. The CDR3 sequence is CASSANRVLPYNEQFF. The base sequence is TGTGCCAGCAGCGCGAACAGGGTTCTACCCTACAATGAGCAGTTCTTC.